These 10 T cell receptor beta chains came from one sample sequenced in a study of T cell responses to AZD1222 COVID-19 vaccine. Sequenced by immunoSEQ multiplex PCR; TCRdb stores in-frame clones only, minus some. This table has some 140,000 clones, more than 75% appearing once. The input for sequencing was peripheral blood, taken on day 0 of AZD1222 vaccination. These receptors all stem from an adult in good health.

This clone showed up just a few times. This chain links TRBV29-1 with TRBJ1-1; 9 positions match TRBD1. V lost 6 bases and J lost 2; bases outside the gene matches: 10. Germline V lookup: CDR1 SQVTM, CDR2 ANQGSEA. The CDR3 is 15 residues long. CDR3 amino acids: CSVQGGGQGNTEAFF. CDR3 nucleotides: TGCAGCGTACAAGGGGGGGGACAGGGAAACACTGAAGCTTTCTTT.

The chain recombines TRBV5-1 with TRBJ2-5, with a possible D match to TRBD1 (6 bases). The CDR3 is 13 amino acids. CDR1 is SGHRS, CDR2 YFSETQ, per germline. Trimming pared 5 bases from V and 5 bases from J, leaving 13 bases between. The CDR3 region is CASSEGVVETQYF. The CDR3 nucleotides are TGCGCCAGCAGTGAGGGGGTTGTTGAGACCCAGTACTTC.

The gene calls are TRBV18 and TRBJ1-2, with D possibly being TRBD1 (5 bases). V gave up 2 bases and J gave up 0 bases, with 13 bases separating them. In germline, CDR1 is KGHSH, CDR2 LQKENI. The CDR3 contains 16 residues. The CDR3, as DNA: TGTGCCAGCTCACCAACTTTCGACAGCCCTAACTATGGCTACACCTTC. It codes for CASSPTFDSPNYGYTF.

The gene calls are TRBV7-9 and TRBJ1-5, with TRBD1 matching 9 bases. This CDR3 spans 16 amino acids. Unmatched junction bases numbered 8, after V lost 2 bases and J lost 6 bases. Per germline, CDR1 SEHNR and CDR2 FQNEAQ (reference sequence). In DNA, the CDR3 is TGTGCCAGCAGCTTATGGGGGACAGGGATCGCTCAGCCCCAGCATTTT. Translating gives CASSLWGTGIAQPQHF.

This chain connects TRBV11-3 to TRBJ1-1; D is perhaps TRBD1 (6 bases). Germline V gene lookup returns CDR1 SGHNT and CDR2 YENEEA. This CDR3 comprises 15 residues. V was pared by 3 bases and J by 5 bases, with 16 bases between. The CDR3, as DNA: TGTGCCAGCAGCTTTGGGGGCGCGGGGGGAACTGAAGCTTTCTTT. Protein product: CASSFGGAGGTEAFF.

The V and J genes are TRBV28 and TRBJ2-2, with D possibly being TRBD1 (6 bases). The V end lost 2 bases, the J end lost 0 bases, and 13 bases lay between the germline ends. Germline V gives CDR1 MDHEN, CDR2 SYDVKM. The CDR3 sequence is 17 residues long. CDR3 sequence reads: CASSLMGAHANTGELFF. Written as DNA, the CDR3 is TGTGCCAGCAGTTTAATGGGGGCTCACGCGAACACCGGGGAGCTGTTTTTT.

The V call is TRBV6-5, the J call TRBJ2-5, with no clear D. Trimming removed 6 bases from V and 5 bases from J, with 4 bases in between. CDR3 length equals 10 residues. Germline CDR1 is MNHEY and CDR2 is SVGAGI. The CDR3 region has the DNA TGTGCCAGCAGGCGGGAGACCCAGTACTTC. Its protein is CASRRETQYF.

The chain is built from TRBV30 and TRBJ1-3; D remains ambiguous. V lost 3 bases and J 1 base, leaving 10 bases between the germline ends. Germline CDR1 reads GTSNPN; CDR2 reads SVGIG (reference sequence). This CDR3 has 14 amino acids. The CDR3 coding sequence is TGTGCCTGGAGGGATCCGGTATCTGGAAACACCATATATTTT. This codes for CAWRDPVSGNTIYF. The whole variable domain, remainder taken from reference TRBV30 and TRBJ1-3, is SQTIHQWPATLVQPVGSPLSLECTVEGTSNPNLYWYRQAAGRGLQLLFYSVGIGQISSEVPQNLSASRPQDRQFILSSKKLLLSDSGFYLCAWRDPVSGNTIYFGEGSWLTVV.

This clone was detected only once. The chain couples TRBV28 to TRBJ2-7; unclear D gene. Between the trimmed V and J ends, which lost 6 bases and 6 bases, there was a span of 15 bases. Germline loops: CDR1 MDHEN, CDR2 SYDVKM. This CDR3 is 13 amino acids long. The CDR3 loop is CASRNPVPSEQYF. In DNA form, the CDR3 reads TGTGCCAGCAGGAACCCGGTCCCTTCCGAGCAGTACTTC.

A single count supports this clone. This chain uses TRBV28 with TRBJ2-4; 12 bases fit TRBD1. CDR3 length: 17 residues. J was trimmed by 5 bases and V by 4 bases; bases with no gene match: 9. Germline assignment: CDR1 MDHEN and CDR2 SYDVKM. The CDR3 spells CASSSRGGTGGENIQYF. CDR3 sequence (DNA): TGTGCCAGCAGTTCTAGGGGCGGGACAGGGGGCGAAAACATTCAGTACTTC.